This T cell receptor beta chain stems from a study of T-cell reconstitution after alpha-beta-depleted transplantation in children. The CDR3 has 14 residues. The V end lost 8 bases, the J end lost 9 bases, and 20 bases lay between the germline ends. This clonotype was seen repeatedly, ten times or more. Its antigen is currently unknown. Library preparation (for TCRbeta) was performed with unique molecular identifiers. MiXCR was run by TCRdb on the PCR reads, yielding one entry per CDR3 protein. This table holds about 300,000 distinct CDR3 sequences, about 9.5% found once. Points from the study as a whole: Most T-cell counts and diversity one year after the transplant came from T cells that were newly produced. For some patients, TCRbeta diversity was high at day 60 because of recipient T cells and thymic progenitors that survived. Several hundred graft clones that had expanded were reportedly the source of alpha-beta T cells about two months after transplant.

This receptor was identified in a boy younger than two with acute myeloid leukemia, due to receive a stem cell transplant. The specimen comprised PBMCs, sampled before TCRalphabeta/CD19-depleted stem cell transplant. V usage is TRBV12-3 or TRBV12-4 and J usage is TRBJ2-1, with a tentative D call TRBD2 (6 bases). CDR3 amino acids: CASAGSRVRGEQFF. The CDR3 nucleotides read TGTGCCAGCGCGGGGTCCAGGGTGAGGGGTGAGCAGTTCTTC.